These 26 T cell receptor beta chains share one sample of origin, sequenced in a study of Graves' ophthalmopathy and Graves' hyperthyroidism. Amplified material comprised TCR beta CDR3 regions derived from RNA transcripts. Following a first-round RT-PCR that used HTBI primers, a second-round multiplex PCR was carried out. Each CDR3 protein is one row after TCRdb ran MiXCR on the multiplex PCR reads. The top ten clones hold around 3% of a sample with around 660,000 distinct CDR3 sequences, about two fifths of them seen once. What was sequenced was peripheral blood. The receptors were gathered from an adult man with Graves' ophthalmopathy.

The chain recombines TRBV5-1 with TRBJ2-7; no firm D call. The CDR3 contains 17 residues. Germline V lookup: CDR1 SGHRS, CDR2 YFSETQ. The V gene lost 0 bases and the J gene lost 0 bases, with 16 bases spanning the gap. CDR3 nucleotides: TGCGCCAGCAGCTTGGACGCGGTATCCCCTAGCTCCTACGAGCAGTACTTC. The encoded protein is CASSLDAVSPSSYEQYF.

V is TRBV10-3 and J is TRBJ1-3; 9 nucleotides line up with TRBD1. The CDR3 covers 18 residues. V shed 3 bases, J shed 8 bases, and the junction held 17 bases outside the gene matches. The germline gives CDR1 ENHRY, CDR2 SYGVKD. In nucleotides, the CDR3 is TGTGCCATCAGTGACTCCAACAGGGGGCGGGGAGTCCAAGACACCATATATTTT. This codes for CAISDSNRGRGVQDTIYF.

This clonotype was picked up many times. The chain combines TRBV7-9 with TRBJ2-5; D call uncertain. V lost 4 bases and J 2 bases, leaving 17 bases between the germline ends. The CDR3 runs 16 residues. Germline V lookup: CDR1 SEHNR, CDR2 FQNEAQ (reference sequence). The CDR3 region is CASSWTPRTVQETQYF. CDR3 sequence (DNA): TGTGCCAGCAGCTGGACCCCCCGGACGGTACAAGAGACCCAGTACTTC.

The V and J genes are TRBV10-3 and TRBJ1-1, with 8 bases matching TRBD1. V was clipped by 8 bases and J by 4 bases; unmatched bases: 9. CDR3 size: 14 residues. The V gene's germline CDR1 is ENHRY and CDR2 SYGVKD. The CDR3 is CAIGTGGRGTEAFF. The CDR3 DNA follows: TGTGCCATCGGCACAGGGGGGCGAGGCACTGAAGCTTTCTTT.

This clonotype has just one count. The rearrangement links TRBV2 to TRBJ2-5; 10 bases line up with TRBD1. Germline V lookup: CDR1 SNHLY, CDR2 FYNNEI. V lost 8 bases, J lost 13 bases, and 10 bases stayed unmatched. This CDR3 comprises 12 residues. The CDR3 here is CASGGGTGARYF. As DNA, the CDR3 is TGTGCCAGCGGGGGGGGGACAGGGGCTCGGTACTTC.

Notes on this clonotype: An end of the junction differs from the germline gene, which may be a read error. V and J are TRBV10-3 and TRBJ2-5, with 10 bases aligning to TRBD1. CDR1 and CDR2 (germline): ENHRY, SYGVKD. This CDR3 is 15 amino acids long. CDR3 in DNA: TGTGCCAGCAGTGAATGGGGGACAGGGGAAGAGACCCAGTACTTC. It encodes CASSEWGTGEETQYF.

This clonotype was seen ten or more times. The chain links TRBV2 to TRBJ1-2; no reliable D call. V dropped 7 bases and J dropped 8 bases, with 17 bases sitting between them. CDR1 and CDR2 from the germline V gene are SNHLY and FYNNEI. CDR3 length: 13 residues. CDR3 sequence reads: CASTWDREKGYTF. The CDR3 region has the DNA TGTGCCAGCACCTGGGATAGGGAGAAAGGCTACACCTTC.

The chain couples TRBV7-4 to TRBJ1-1; D gene ambiguous. Germline loops: CDR1 SGHVT, CDR2 SQSDAQ. This CDR3 comprises 14 residues. The V end lost 4 bases, the J end lost 4 bases, and 13 bases lay between the germline ends. The CDR3 sequence is CASSSLGSRTEAFF. The CDR3 DNA follows: TGTGCCAGCAGCTCACTTGGCAGCCGCACTGAAGCTTTCTTT.

This clonotype has ten or more counts. The chain carries TRBV7-9 and TRBJ2-5; D gene unclear. CDR1 is SEHNR and CDR2 is FQNEAQ in the germline V gene (reference sequence). Trimming stripped 5 bases from V and 5 bases from J, with 12 bases between. CDR3 length: 13 amino acids. The CDR3 DNA is TGTGCCAGCAGCCCCGATGGGTTGGAGACCCAGTACTTC. Encoded protein: CASSPDGLETQYF.

The genes are TRBV12-3 or TRBV12-4 and TRBJ1-2; D gene uncertain. V dropped 2 bases and J dropped 3 bases, with 19 bases sitting between them. This CDR3 contains 17 residues. The CDR3 DNA is TGTGCCAGCAGTTTAAATGGCAGGTTAGCCACCCACTATGGCTACACCTTC. Amino acids: CASSLNGRLATHYGYTF.

This clonotype came up a few times. The J gene is TRBJ1-4, the V gene TRBV6-5; D unresolved. Germline CDR1 is MNHEY and CDR2 is SVGAGI. The CDR3 has 14 residues. Deletions cut 6 bases from V and 0 bases from J, with 8 bases between. The CDR3 nucleotides are TGTGCCAGCAGAAAGGACCCAACTAATGAAAAACTGTTTTTT. Its protein is CASRKDPTNEKLFF.

The chain employs TRBV15 and TRBJ1-2; the match to TRBD1 covers 8 bases. After removal of 5 bases from V and 4 bases from J, the junction contained 9 bases not matched to a gene. The CDR3 consists of 15 residues. Germline values: CDR1 LNHNV, CDR2 YYDKDF (reference sequence). The CDR3 nucleotides read TGTGCCACCAGCGGACGACAGGGGAAAACCTATGGCTACACCTTC. Translated, it gives CATSGRQGKTYGYTF.

This clonotype was counted only a few times. The J gene is TRBJ2-7, the V gene TRBV20-1; 9 bases are shared with TRBD1. V shed 6 bases and J 8 bases; nucleotides not matched to a gene: 8. From germline, CDR1 is DFQATT and CDR2 SNEGSKA (reference sequence). CDR3 length: 12 amino acids. Here the CDR3 reads CSAPGQGNKQYF. The CDR3 nucleotides are TGCAGTGCCCCGGGACAGGGTAACAAGCAGTACTTC.

This clonotype is a singleton in its sample. J is TRBJ1-2 and V is TRBV10-3, with 8 bases identical to TRBD1. This CDR3 spans 15 amino acids. V dropped 5 bases and J dropped 3; count of bases not matched to a gene: 8. CDR1 and CDR2 from the germline V gene are ENHRY and SYGVKD. Here the CDR3 reads CAISPRGQADYGYTF. CDR3 coding DNA: TGTGCCATCAGTCCTAGGGGACAGGCTGACTATGGCTACACCTTC.

In this sample, this clonotype turned up many times. The CDR3 bases are TGTGCCAGCAGTGAGTCGGGACTCCAAGAGACCCAGTACTTC. It codes for CASSESGLQETQYF. The chain combines TRBV6-1 with TRBJ2-5, with D maybe TRBD2 (6 bases). The CDR3 sequence is 14 residues long. CDR1 MNHNS and CDR2 SASEGT come from the germline V gene. V lost 3 bases and J lost 1, with 9 bases in between.

This clonotype was detected ten times or more. The chain recombines TRBV15 with TRBJ1-5; D is possibly TRBD1 (5 bases). This CDR3 has 15 amino acids. V was pared by 3 bases and J by 0 bases, with 9 bases between. Germline lookup yields CDR1 LNHNV and CDR2 YYDKDF (reference sequence). This chain's CDR3 is CATSSRDPSNQPQHF. The CDR3 nucleotides are TGTGCCACCAGCAGCCGGGACCCTAGCAATCAGCCCCAGCATTTT.

A few counts support this clonotype. CDR3 sequence (DNA): TGTGCCAGCAGCCAAGCGAACCAGGGGCTCGCTAATGAAAAACTGTTTTTT. Translating it yields CASSQANQGLANEKLFF. V gene TRBV4-2 combines with J gene TRBJ1-4, with a possible D match to TRBD1 (6 bases). Trimming stripped 1 base from V and 3 bases from J, with 15 bases between. The CDR3 is 17 residues long. CDR1 LGHNA and CDR2 YNFKEQ come from the germline V gene.

This clonotype was recorded many times. V and J are TRBV7-9 and TRBJ2-3; perhaps TRBD2 as D (6 bases). The germline CDR1 and CDR2 sequences are SEHNR and FQNEAQ (reference sequence). V was clipped by 6 bases and J by 6 bases, with 16 bases between them. This CDR3 comprises 14 residues. CDR3 coding DNA: TGTGCCAGCAGGCGAGGGGATGGGGGGGATACGCAGTATTTT. Translating it yields CASRRGDGGDTQYF.

The V gene is TRBV25-1, the J gene TRBJ2-5; unclear D gene. Trimming shortened V by 5 bases and J by 1 base, and 14 bases separated the two germline ends. The CDR3 runs 15 residues. Germline CDR1 MGHDK, CDR2 SYGVNS. Here the CDR3 reads CASSTTDGLQETQYF. The CDR3 coding sequence is TGTGCCAGCAGTACGACGGACGGGCTCCAAGAGACCCAGTACTTC. The full variable domain, rest sourced from reference TRBV25-1 and TRBJ2-5, is EADIYQTPRYLVIGTGKKITLECSQTMGHDKMYWYQQDPGMELHLIHYSYGVNSTEKGDLSSESTVSRIRTEHFPLTLESARPSHTSQYLCASSTTDGLQETQYFGPGTRLLVL.

This chain joins TRBV20-1 and TRBJ2-5; D is perhaps TRBD1 or TRBD2 (5 bases each). V was clipped by 5 bases and J by 9 bases, with 22 bases between them. Germline V lookup: CDR1 DFQATT, CDR2 SNEGSKA (reference sequence). The CDR3 is 14 residues long. The CDR3 nucleotides are TGCAGTGCTGGCAGGTACCAAGAGGGGCGGGCCCAGTACTTC. Translating gives CSAGRYQEGRAQYF.

The chain joins TRBV5-1 to TRBJ1-4; D gene unclear. V dropped 1 base and J dropped 3 bases, with 7 bases sitting between them. The CDR3 is 14 amino acids. Germline V CDR1 and CDR2: SGHRS, YFSETQ. CDR3 protein: CASSLIGPNEKLFF. CDR3 coding DNA: TGCGCCAGCAGCTTGATAGGACCTAATGAAAAACTGTTTTTT.

The CDR3 reads CASSEPRDEQFF. The CDR3 coding sequence is TGTGCCAGCAGCGAGCCCAGGGATGAGCAGTTCTTC. The V call is TRBV25-1, the J call TRBJ2-5, with D possibly TRBD1 on 5 matching bases. The J call is doubtful: the DNA matches TRBJ2-1 better. The CDR3 length is 12 residues. Per the germline V gene, CDR1 is MGHDK and CDR2 is SYGVNS.

About this clonotype itself: A much larger clone lies a single base off, so this may be a read error. The V call is TRBV10-2, the J call TRBJ1-2, with TRBD1 as a possible D gene (6 bases). There are 13 residues in the CDR3. Germline V gene lookup returns CDR1 WSHSY and CDR2 SAAADI. The CDR3 nucleotides are TGTGCCAGCAGGCGGGACACGAACTATAGCTACACCTTC. As protein: CASRRDTNYSYTF.

This chain links TRBV2 with TRBJ1-5, with D tentatively TRBD1 (5 bases). The germline V gene encodes CDR1 SNHLY and CDR2 FYNNEI. V dropped 8 bases and J dropped 2 bases, with 25 bases sitting between them. This CDR3 spans 18 amino acids. CDR3 protein: CASSPGRALPPGNQPQHF. The CDR3, as DNA: TGTGCCAGCTCACCAGGCAGGGCTCTCCCCCCTGGCAATCAGCCCCAGCATTTT.

This clonotype was seen many times. V is TRBV9 and J is TRBJ2-5; 8 bases align to TRBD2. Unmatched junction bases numbered 11, after V lost 3 bases and J lost 4 bases. The CDR3 has 16 residues. Germline V gives CDR1 SGDLS, CDR2 YYNGEE. CDR3 DNA: TGTGCCAGCAGCGCAACGACGAGCGGGGGTGGAGAGACCCAGTACTTC. Translated: CASSATTSGGGETQYF. Using reference TRBV9 and TRBJ2-5 for the parts outside the CDR3, the full variable domain is DSGVTQTPKHLITATGQRVTLRCSPRSGDLSVYWYQQSLDQGLQFLIQYYNGEERAKGNILERFSAQQFPDLHSELNLSSLELGDSALYFCASSATTSGGGETQYFGPGTRLLVL.

Only a few counts were recorded for this clonotype. This chain connects TRBV9 to TRBJ2-7; D perhaps matches TRBD1 (7 bases). Looked up from germline, CDR1 is SGDLS and CDR2 is YYNGEE. CDR3 length: 15 amino acids. V dropped 0 bases and J dropped 7 bases, with 17 bases sitting between them. The CDR3 region has the DNA TGTGCCAGCAGCGTAGACGGGGGACTCAGGGGGGAGCAGTACTTC. This sequence encodes CASSVDGGLRGEQYF.